A selection of T cell receptor beta chains follows, all from one sample in a study of cytomegalovirus exposure and HLA in healthy donors. The repertoire was sequenced with immunoSEQ multiplex PCR; TCRdb's copy has only in-frame clones and lacks some. This sample has over 150,000 clones, with 80% to 85% found just once. Material for sequencing was PBMCs. The receptors derive from a male donor in good health and CMV-seronegative. The conserved cysteine and the conserved F or W are not part of the CDR3 here. D genes are given only for firm matches.

d_gene	v_gene	CDR3aa
.	TRBV29-1	SVELQGGETQY
.	TRBV18	ASTSRDMKSSEAF
.	TRBV13	ASSLALGGYT
TRBD1	TRBV7-8	ASSLGGRNQPQH
.	TRBV7-2	ASSLALGGPKNYGYT
.	TRBV11-2	ASSPGGRFYGYT
.	TRBV28	ASKGEAWGYT
TRBD1	TRBV7-2	ASSTTGTTEAF
.	TRBV7-9	ASSSGLAEEAF
.	TRBV18	ASSPQAGSTDTQY
.	TRBV5-4	ASSFRAGVSDTQY
.	TRBV5-1	ASKKDTGTEAF
.	TRBV6-1	DSSERGPLAASRNEQF
TRBD1	TRBV10-1	ASSDGTAYNEKLF
TRBD1	TRBV30	AWSVLQGGLNEKLF
TRBD1	TRBV4-2	ASSQRPPGTGLLSSPRAITF
.	TRBV9	ASSAGRGNYGYT
.	TRBV10-2	ASSETDGRVDEKLF
.	TRBV7-2	ASSLAPQVNYGYT
TRBD1	TRBV5-4	ASSPGQGSTNEKLF
.	TRBV5-1	ASSSDGISGNTIY
TRBD1	TRBV4-1	ASSQEGQGSSYNSPLH
.	TRBV6-5	ASSYSGEAQETQY
TRBD1	TRBV5-1	ASSLANTGGNYGYT
.	TRBV5-1	ASSLGRGGIDSPLH
TRBD1	TRBV18	ASSPGTGFSGANVLT
.	TRBV15	ATSRWGGHNSNQPQH
.	TRBV7-6	ASSLVAGFAGELF
TRBD1	TRBV10-2	ASSRDRINQPQH
TRBD1	TRBV7-9	ASSRGDSVWEKLF
TRBD1	TRBV6-1	ASSVAGTGTYEQY
TRBD1	TRBV7-2	ASSLVWDRGTDTQY
.	TRBV7-9	ASSPLSGGTDTQY
TRBD1	TRBV12-5	ASAWDRATEAF
.	TRBV6-4	ASRGGGGALVSGNTIY
TRBD1	TRBV19	ASRLGTGNTGELF
.	TRBV7-7	ASSPTNTGELF
TRBD1	TRBV6-6	ASSRDRDYEQY
.	TRBV6-5	ASSYPDNSGNTIY
.	TRBV19	ASRKKPKGGPPEAF
.	TRBV6-5	ASSETTVNSPLH
TRBD1	TRBV27	ASSLLYGTGEGERGGEQY
TRBD1	TRBV2	ASSALGGVGTEAF
TRBD2	TRBV5-1	ASSLHSGAATGELF
.	TRBV11-2	ASSHRTSPGDGYT
.	TRBV2	ASKGTYLAGELF
.	TRBV5-6	ASSLLLGGGYT